Below, 23 T cell receptor beta chains from the same sample are listed, as sequenced in a study of beta chain features in type 1 diabetes (dated by TCRdb to about 2018). Broader findings and caveats from the paper: In all four CD4+ subsets, TCRB CDR3 length was moderately but significantly shorter in type 1 diabetes patients.

Which antigens these TCRs recognize remains unknown. The library was generated by the immunoSEQ multiplex PCR assay. The High Capacity cDNA Reverse Transcription Kit was used to reverse transcribe all of the isolated RNA, meaning that expressed TCRB transcripts were what got sequenced. Drawn from immuneACCESS, this table holds only the in-frame rearrangements with V and J called that TCRdb kept. Clones are partly lost; checked studies trace under half to an unresolved V gene and leave the rest unexplained. The sample yields some 350,000 clones; approximately 12% were counted once. Roughly 0.015% of the sample lies in the top ten. The specimen sequenced was naive CD4+ T cells from blood. The cell subset or site tag for this specimen amounts to: true naive CD4+ T cells. These receptors were taken from a woman younger than 35 with type 1 diabetes.

The chain recombines TRBV9 with TRBJ2-1, with 10 bases matching TRBD2. Trimming cost V 3 bases and J 4 bases; bases outside gene matches: 19. This CDR3 contains 20 residues. Germline V lookup: CDR1 SGDLS, CDR2 YYNGEE. CDR3 in amino acids: CASSESSGGPGLAYYNEQFF. CDR3 bases: TGTGCCAGCAGCGAATCCTCGGGGGGCCCGGGACTAGCGTATTACAATGAGCAGTTCTTC.

In its sample, this clone was seen a few times. V gene TRBV19 combines with J gene TRBJ1-2, with TRBD1 as a possible D gene (6 bases). Germline CDR1 LNHDA, CDR2 SQIVND (reference sequence). This CDR3 contains 16 residues. V lost 7 bases to trimming and J lost 4 bases, with 22 bases between them. The CDR3 DNA sequence: TGTGCCAGTACCCTCGGGCGTGGGGGCGTAGGCTATGGCTACACCTTC. It translates to CASTLGRGGVGYGYTF.

The chain joins TRBV29-1 to TRBJ1-1; 7 bases are a match to TRBD1. The CDR3 consists of 17 residues. The J segment lost 5 bases and the V segment lost 4 bases, leaving 19 bases of the junction unmatched. From germline, CDR1 is SQVTM and CDR2 ANQGSEA. The CDR3 DNA is TGCAGCGTTGCAAATAACAGGGGCCTGTGGCACGGGACTGAAGCTTTCTTT. Its translation is CSVANNRGLWHGTEAFF.

This clone appeared a few times. The V gene is TRBV29-1, the J gene TRBJ2-2, with unresolved D. The CDR3 runs 14 residues. Germline-derived CDR1 and CDR2 are SQVTM and ANQGSEA. Trimming removed 3 bases at V and 4 bases at J, with 12 bases between. For the CDR3, the DNA is TGCAGCGTTGACGCCGGGTACTTCACCGGGGAGCTGTTTTTT. This gives the protein CSVDAGYFTGELFF.

The table lists this clone with a few counts. The chain uses TRBV5-6 and TRBJ2-2, with TRBD1 matching 7 bases. This CDR3 is built from 14 residues. Germline V lookup: CDR1 SGHDT, CDR2 YYEEEE. After removal of 4 bases from V and 10 bases from J, the junction contained 10 bases not matched to a gene. CDR3 sequence (DNA): TGTGCCAGCAGCACGGTTGGGACAGAAGAGGAGCTGTTTTTT. Encoded protein: CASSTVGTEEELFF.

As for this clone: The same CDR3 is also encoded by other DNA sequences in this sample. This chain connects TRBV2 to TRBJ1-5, with TRBD1 identical over 8 bases. The V and J ends lost 6 bases and 4 bases, in that order; junction bases with no gene match: 5. CDR1 SNHLY and CDR2 FYNNEI come from the germline V gene. This CDR3 spans 14 amino acids. DNA for the CDR3: TGTGCCAGCAGCGGGACAGGCCAGAATCAGCCCCAGCATTTT. This translates into CASSGTGQNQPQHF.

The chain uses TRBV19 and TRBJ1-1, with unresolved D. CDR3 length equals 12 residues. V dropped 5 bases and J dropped 7 bases, with 11 bases sitting between them. Looked up from germline, CDR1 is LNHDA and CDR2 is SQIVND (reference sequence). The CDR3 loop reads CASSFRSLEAFF. In DNA, the CDR3 is TGTGCCAGTAGTTTCCGGAGCCTTGAAGCTTTCTTT. Full variable domain (outside the CDR3, taken from reference TRBV19 and TRBJ1-1): DGGITQSPKYLFRKEGQNVTLSCEQNLNHDAMYWYRQDPGQGLRLIYYSQIVNDFQKGDIAEGYSVSREKKESFPLTVTSAQKNPTAFYLCASSFRSLEAFFGQGTRLTVV.

This clone was counted between two and nine times. V and J are TRBV5-4 and TRBJ2-1; 7 bases fit TRBD2. The CDR3 spans 16 residues. Unmatched junction bases numbered 12, after V lost 2 bases and J lost 7 bases. The germline gives CDR1 SGHNT, CDR2 YYREEE (reference sequence). CDR3 residues: CASSFGGVRARNEQFF. The CDR3 DNA follows: TGTGCCAGCAGCTTTGGGGGGGTGAGGGCTCGGAATGAGCAGTTCTTC.

This clone was found a few times. This chain connects TRBV2 to TRBJ2-2; 13 nucleotides align to TRBD2. Germline V gene lookup returns CDR1 SNHLY and CDR2 FYNNEI. V lost 9 bases and J lost 5; bases outside the gene matches: 3. The CDR3 totals 14 residues. The CDR3 sequence is CASPGLAGTGELFF. The CDR3, as DNA: TGTGCCAGTCCGGGACTAGCGGGAACCGGGGAGCTGTTTTTT.

This rearrangement joins TRBV30 to TRBJ2-3; 13 bases match TRBD2. This CDR3 is 17 amino acids long. The germline V gene has CDR1 GTSNPN and CDR2 SVGIG (reference sequence). V was pared by 2 bases and J by 6 bases, with 11 bases of the junction left unmatched. CDR3 region: CAWSFFRTSGGPDTQYF. The CDR3 DNA is TGTGCCTGGAGTTTCTTCCGGACTAGCGGGGGCCCTGATACGCAGTATTTT. Full variable domain (outside the CDR3, taken from reference TRBV30 and TRBJ2-3): SQTIHQWPATLVQPVGSPLSLECTVEGTSNPNLYWYRQAAGRGLQLLFYSVGIGQISSEVPQNLSASRPQDRQFILSSKKLLLSDSGFYLCAWSFFRTSGGPDTQYFGPGTRLTVL.

This clone was seen a few times. The rearrangement uses TRBV19 and TRBJ1-4, with no clear D. Germline-derived CDR1 and CDR2 are LNHDA and SQIVND (reference sequence). V was trimmed by 4 bases and J by 5 bases, leaving 11 bases between them. The CDR3 length is 14 residues. For the CDR3, the DNA is TGTGCCAGTAGTAACAGAGCCCAGAATGAAAAACTGTTTTTT. Translated: CASSNRAQNEKLFF.

This clone was seen a few times. The chain recombines TRBV5-1 with TRBJ2-5, with D tentatively TRBD1 (6 bases). V lost 1 base, J lost 5 bases, and 12 bases lay in between. This CDR3 has 14 amino acids. The germline gives CDR1 SGHRS, CDR2 YFSETQ. The CDR3 sequence is CASSLRDRMETQYF. CDR3 DNA sequence: TGCGCCAGCAGCTTGCGTGACAGGATGGAGACCCAGTACTTC. Full variable domain (remainder filled in from reference TRBV5-1 and TRBJ2-5): KAGVTQTPRYLIKTRGQQVTLSCSPISGHRSVSWYQQTPGQGLQFLFEYFSETQRNKGNFPGRFSGRQFSNSRSEMNVSTLELGDSALYLCASSLRDRMETQYFGPGTRLLVL.

This clone was counted only a few times. The gene calls are TRBV30 and TRBJ1-5, with 9 bases fitting TRBD1. V trimming: 2 bases; J trimming: 5 bases; junction bases outside the gene matches: 7. This CDR3 has 15 residues. Germline CDR1 reads GTSNPN; CDR2 reads SVGIG (reference sequence). The chain's CDR3 is CAWSKSTGGYQPQHF. Written as DNA, the CDR3 is TGTGCCTGGAGTAAATCAACAGGGGGCTATCAGCCCCAGCATTTT.

CDR3 nucleotides: TGTGCCAGTATGACGGTAGACAGGGCTCCTTCCTATGGCTACACCTTC. Its protein product is CASMTVDRAPSYGYTF. The V call is TRBV19, the J call TRBJ1-2, with 7 bases matching TRBD1. J was trimmed by 4 bases and V by 7 bases; bases with no gene match: 15. Germline assignment: CDR1 LNHDA and CDR2 SQIVND (reference sequence). There are 16 residues in the CDR3. Variable domain in full (rest from reference TRBV19 and TRBJ1-2): DGGITQSPKYLFRKEGQNVTLSCEQNLNHDAMYWYRQDPGQGLRLIYYSQIVNDFQKGDIAEGYSVSREKKESFPLTVTSAQKNPTAFYLCASMTVDRAPSYGYTFGSGTRLTVV.

The genes are TRBV14 and TRBJ2-2; the D gene is possibly TRBD2 (5 bases). With 1 base removed from V and 0 bases from J, the gap between germline ends came to 9 bases. CDR1 and CDR2 from the germline V gene are SGHDN and FVKESK. CDR3 length: 16 amino acids. CDR3 DNA sequence: TGTGCCAGCAGCCAAGTCTTCGGGACGAACACCGGGGAGCTGTTTTTT. This codes for CASSQVFGTNTGELFF.

This clone was counted only a few times. This sequence joins TRBV7-9 and TRBJ2-2, with 8 bases lining up with TRBD1. CDR3 length equals 17 residues. Unmatched junction bases numbered 9, after V lost 5 bases and J lost 1 base. CDR1 and CDR2 from the germline V gene are SEHNR and FQNEAQ (reference sequence). The CDR3 region has the DNA TGTGCCAGCAGCCCATCGAACAGGGGGATGAACACCGGGGAGCTGTTTTTT. This gives the protein CASSPSNRGMNTGELFF.

The chain is built from TRBV9 and TRBJ2-5; 10 bases are a match to TRBD1. The CDR3 contains 14 residues. Germline values: CDR1 SGDLS, CDR2 YYNGEE. J gave up 4 bases and V 4 bases, and 4 bases lay outside the gene matches. The CDR3 DNA reads as TGTGCCAGCAGCTTGGGACAGGGGACAGAGACCCAGTACTTC. It is translated as CASSLGQGTETQYF.

The rearrangement uses TRBV5-1 and TRBJ2-5; D gene ambiguous. CDR3 size: 11 residues. Germline-derived CDR1 and CDR2 are SGHRS and YFSETQ. V was trimmed by 4 bases and J by 3 bases, leaving 4 bases between them. CDR3 bases: TGCGCCAGCAGCCACAAAGAGACCCAGTACTTC. Protein product: CASSHKETQYF.

CDR3 in amino acids: CATARGGSNEQYV. The DNA for the CDR3 is TGTGCCACCGCCCGGGGGGGAAGTAACGAGCAGTACGTC. This chain links TRBV6-5 with TRBJ2-7; TRBD2 matches at 8 bases. V was pared by 10 bases and J by 5 bases, with 10 bases of the junction left unmatched. Germline values: CDR1 MNHEY, CDR2 SVGAGI. The CDR3 covers 13 residues.

The chain couples TRBV9 to TRBJ2-3; TRBD2 matches at 9 bases. Germline V gives CDR1 SGDLS, CDR2 YYNGEE. The CDR3 contains 17 residues. The ends lost 0 bases at V and 1 base at J; junction bases unmatched: 6. CDR3 sequence (DNA): TGTGCCAGCAGCGTAGTGGGTAGCGGGAGTCGCACAGATACGCAGTATTTT. It yields the protein CASSVVGSGSRTDTQYF.

This chain uses TRBV30 with TRBJ1-2; D may be TRBD1 (6 bases). Trimming removed 6 bases from V and 1 base from J, with 9 bases in between. CDR3 length equals 12 residues. From germline, CDR1 is GTSNPN and CDR2 SVGIG (reference sequence). The CDR3 spells CACKDSNYGYTF. The CDR3 DNA reads as TGTGCCTGTAAGGACAGTAACTATGGCTACACCTTC.

The gene calls are TRBV5-4 and TRBJ1-1; no clear D. CDR1 and CDR2 from the germline V gene are SGHNT and YYREEE (reference sequence). This CDR3 contains 14 residues. V gave up 2 bases and J gave up 2 bases, with 10 bases separating them. The CDR3 reads CASSLTNGNTEAFF. CDR3 coding DNA: TGTGCCAGCAGCTTAACTAACGGAAACACTGAAGCTTTCTTT.

This clone showed up just a few times. Other DNA sequences in this specimen translate into the identical CDR3. The rearrangement uses TRBV30 and TRBJ1-1; D unresolved. Germline lookup yields CDR1 GTSNPN and CDR2 SVGIG (reference sequence). The CDR3 spans 13 residues. V was pared by 1 base and J by 0 bases, with 6 bases between. CDR3 amino acids: CAWSAGLNTEAFF. The CDR3 nucleotides are TGTGCCTGGAGTGCAGGCCTGAACACTGAAGCTTTCTTT.